The next 20 T cell receptor beta chains were all read from a single sample in a study of blood T cell repertoires in COVID-19. The table came from immunoSEQ multiplex PCR; TCRdb's copy has only in-frame clones and leaves some out. The data contain roughly 380,000 clones, about 91% of them singletons. The sequenced material came from peripheral blood. These TCRs come from a woman between 35 and 50 years old with COVID-19, enrolled during active disease.

The chain combines TRBV29-1 with TRBJ2-1, with 8 bases identical to TRBD2. V shed 1 base and J 6 bases; nucleotides not matched to a gene: 5. There are 14 residues in the CDR3. The germline V gene encodes CDR1 SQVTM and CDR2 ANQGSEA. CDR3 coding DNA: TGCAGCGTTGAAGGGTTAGCGGGGATCAATGAGCAGTTCTTC. Translated: CSVEGLAGINEQFF.

The chain employs TRBV5-3 and TRBJ1-3; 7 nucleotides line up with TRBD1. TRBV5-3 is an open reading frame whose function is uncertain. The CDR3 has 17 residues. V shed 4 bases, J shed 0 bases, and the junction held 10 bases outside the gene matches. This CDR3 reads CARSIPGTVYSGNTIYF. In DNA form, the CDR3 reads TGTGCCAGAAGCATTCCCGGGACAGTTTACTCTGGAAACACCATATATTTT.

This chain connects TRBV7-9 to TRBJ2-7; a possible D gene is TRBD1 (6 bases). V lost 2 bases and J lost 3, with 23 bases in between. This CDR3 spans 18 amino acids. Germline CDR1 is SEHNR and CDR2 is FQNEAQ (reference sequence). The CDR3 is CASSLTVGTDRTDYEQYF. As DNA, the CDR3 is TGTGCCAGCAGCTTAACGGTGGGGACCGACAGGACGGACTACGAGCAGTACTTC. Together with reference TRBV7-9 and TRBJ2-7, the CDR3 gives the full variable domain: DTGVSQNPRHKITKRGQNVTFRCDPISEHNRLYWYRQTLGQGPEFLTYFQNEAQLEKSRLLSDRFSAERPKGSFSTLEIQRTEQGDSAMYLCASSLTVGTDRTDYEQYFGPGTRLTVT.

This clone is a singleton in its sample. The rearrangement uses TRBV5-1 and TRBJ2-2; 8 nucleotides match TRBD2. The CDR3 contains 16 residues. Germline CDR1 is SGHRS and CDR2 is YFSETQ. Losses at the gene ends were 3 bases for V and 4 bases for J; bases not matched to a gene: 8. The DNA for the CDR3 is TGCGCCAGCAGCTGGGGACTAGGCCGCGGCACCGGGGAGCTGTTTTTT. This gives the protein CASSWGLGRGTGELFF.

The J gene is TRBJ1-1, the V gene TRBV4-2, with D maybe TRBD1 (6 bases). The V gene lost 1 base and the J gene lost 3 bases, with 12 bases spanning the gap. This CDR3 has 15 amino acids. Germline assignment: CDR1 LGHNA and CDR2 YNFKEQ. CDR3 bases: TGTGCCAGCAGCCAAGCTACAGGGAAGTACACTGAAGCTTTCTTT. Translating it yields CASSQATGKYTEAFF.

The gene calls are TRBV4-2 and TRBJ1-2; no firm D call. The V end was cut by 7 bases, the J end by 7 bases, with 28 bases between. The CDR3 totals 17 residues. In germline, CDR1 is LGHNA, CDR2 YNFKEQ. For the CDR3, the DNA is TGTGCCAGCATCTCGAATAGACCCGACTCGGCCTCTTTTGGCTACACCTTC. Translated: CASISNRPDSASFGYTF.

The chain uses TRBV9 and TRBJ1-1, with D maybe TRBD1 (5 bases). Germline lookup yields CDR1 SGDLS and CDR2 YYNGEE. Trimming shortened V by 1 base and J by 7 bases, and 14 bases separated the two germline ends. The CDR3 runs to 14 residues. CDR3 sequence: CASSVHVGRDEAFF. CDR3 coding DNA: TGTGCCAGCAGCGTACACGTGGGGCGTGATGAAGCTTTCTTT.

The rearrangement uses TRBV6-4 and TRBJ2-1; 9 bases match TRBD1. The V and J ends lost 4 bases and 10 bases, in that order; junction bases with no gene match: 11. This CDR3 has 15 amino acids. Germline lookup yields CDR1 MRHNA and CDR2 SNTAGT. The DNA for the CDR3 is TGTGCCAGCAGTGTCTCGGGACAGGGCATTTCAGAGCAGTTCTTC. Translation gives CASSVSGQGISEQFF.

The chain employs TRBV2 and TRBJ1-1; TRBD1 is a possible D gene (5 bases). Germline V CDR1 and CDR2: SNHLY, FYNNEI. Between the trimmed V and J ends, which lost 5 bases and 0 bases, there was a span of 16 bases. The CDR3 loop spans 16 amino acids. The DNA of the CDR3 is TGTGCCAGCAGTTTCACCAAGGACACGATGAACACTGAAGCTTTCTTT. Translating it yields CASSFTKDTMNTEAFF. Full variable domain (rest looked up from reference TRBV2 and TRBJ1-1): EPEVTQTPSHQVTQMGQEVILRCVPISNHLYFYWYRQILGQKVEFLVSFYNNEISEKSEIFDDQFSVERPDGSNFTLKIRSTKLEDSAMYFCASSFTKDTMNTEAFFGQGTRLTVV.

The rearrangement joins TRBV6-6 to TRBJ2-7, with a weak D call TRBD1 (5 bases). CDR1 and CDR2 from the germline V gene are MNHNY and SVGAGI (reference sequence). The CDR3 runs to 12 residues. V lost 5 bases, J lost 2 bases, and 7 bases lay in between. The CDR3 reads CASSTRAYEQYF. The CDR3 DNA reads as TGTGCCAGCAGTACCAGGGCCTACGAGCAGTACTTC.

This clone has just one count. The V and J genes are TRBV7-3 and TRBJ1-1; tentative D call: TRBD1 (6 bases). Germline CDR1 SGHTA, CDR2 FQGTGA. The germline V and J ends were trimmed by 2 bases and 3 bases, with 10 bases remaining between them. The CDR3 spans 14 residues. CDR3 nucleotide sequence: TGTGCCAGCAGCTTACCAGGGGTGTACACTGAAGCTTTCTTT. Its protein is CASSLPGVYTEAFF.

This clone has only one observation. This sequence joins TRBV28 and TRBJ2-3; a weak D match, TRBD2 (5 bases). CDR1 MDHEN and CDR2 SYDVKM come from the germline V gene. Deletions cut 5 bases from V and 7 bases from J, with 10 bases between. CDR3 length: 12 amino acids. CDR3 amino acids: CASSPQRNTQYF. Written as DNA, the CDR3 is TGTGCCAGCAGTCCCCAGCGGAATACGCAGTATTTT.

The chain is built from TRBV9 and TRBJ2-7, with TRBD1 matching over 9 bases. The CDR3 has 15 amino acids. Trimming took 0 bases from V and 1 from J; bases not matched to a gene: 2. Germline V gene sequence: CDR1 SGDLS, CDR2 YYNGEE. CDR3 sequence (DNA): TGTGCCAGCAGCGTAGGAGGGACAGGGTCCTACGAGCAGTACTTC. Translation: CASSVGGTGSYEQYF.

The chain recombines TRBV5-8 with TRBJ2-4, with D perhaps matching TRBD2 (5 bases). The germline CDR1 and CDR2 sequences are SGHTS and YDEGEE. The CDR3 spans 17 residues. Trimming stripped 4 bases from V and 0 bases from J, with 17 bases between. The CDR3 bases are TGTGCCAGCAGCGCACACCCGGGAATCATAGCCAAAAACATTCAGTACTTC. It encodes CASSAHPGIIAKNIQYF.

Concerning this clone itself: Its ends do not fully match the called genes, so a read error is possible. This sequence joins TRBV27 and TRBJ2-5; maybe TRBD1 (6 bases). This CDR3 has 12 amino acids. Per the germline V gene, CDR1 is MNHEY and CDR2 is SMNVEV (reference sequence). CDR3 sequence: CASSDRKEAQYF. CDR3 bases: TGTGCCAGCAGTGACAGGAAAGAGGCCCAGTACTTC.

The genes are TRBV7-9 and TRBJ1-4; no reliable D call. This CDR3 is 16 amino acids long. CDR1 and CDR2 from the germline V gene are SEHNR and FQNEAQ (reference sequence). V dropped 2 bases and J dropped 0 bases, with 10 bases sitting between them. CDR3 sequence: CASSLTPQTTNEKLFF. The CDR3 DNA is TGTGCCAGCAGCTTAACCCCCCAGACAACTAATGAAAAACTGTTTTTT. Looking up the rest from reference TRBV7-9 and TRBJ1-4 gives the full variable domain: DTGVSQNPRHKITKRGQNVTFRCDPISEHNRLYWYRQTLGQGPEFLTYFQNEAQLEKSRLLSDRFSAERPKGSFSTLEIQRTEQGDSAMYLCASSLTPQTTNEKLFFGSGTQLSVL.

The chain couples TRBV7-9 to TRBJ1-2, with D hard to call. The CDR3 sequence is 14 residues long. Trimming cost V 1 base and J 5 bases, with 11 bases left between them. Germline values: CDR1 SEHNR, CDR2 FQNEAQ (reference sequence). The CDR3 DNA is TGTGCCAGCAGCTTAGTCGGGCGGGGTTATGGCTACACCTTC. This encodes CASSLVGRGYGYTF.

CDR3 region: CASSQDEGQTEAFF. The CDR3 nucleotides are TGCGCCAGCAGCCAAGATGAGGGTCAGACTGAAGCTTTCTTT. V usage is TRBV4-3 and J usage is TRBJ1-1; D unclear. Germline CDR1 LGHNA, CDR2 YSLEER. Trimming took off 0 bases at V and 5 bases at J, with 10 bases between the two ends. This CDR3 comprises 14 residues.

The CDR3 reads CASRGPYEQYF. CDR3 nucleotides: TGTGCCAGCAGGGGGCCCTACGAGCAGTACTTC. This chain links TRBV4-2 with TRBJ2-7; D may be TRBD1 (5 bases). Germline loops: CDR1 LGHNA, CDR2 YNFKEQ. V was cut by 6 bases and J by 2 bases, with 5 bases left in between. The CDR3 contains 11 residues.

This clone was detected a few times. The chain recombines TRBV15 with TRBJ2-7, with 7 bases fitting TRBD2. The V segment lost 0 bases and the J segment 0 bases; nucleotides outside the gene matches: 11. There are 18 residues in the CDR3. Per the germline V gene, CDR1 is LNHNV and CDR2 is YYDKDF (reference sequence). The CDR3 sequence is CATSRDPPLASGSYEQYF. In DNA, the CDR3 is TGTGCCACCAGCAGAGATCCCCCTCTGGCTAGCGGCTCCTACGAGCAGTACTTC.